These T cell receptor beta chains were read from a single sample in a study of memory CD4+ T cells and cytomegalovirus serostatus. Generated by immunoSEQ multiplex PCR, the TCRdb table keeps only in-frame clones and is missing some. The data show tens of thousands of clones, more than 70% seen once. The specimen sequenced was memory CD4+ T cells from blood. Receptor source: an adult in good health and CMV-seropositive. Each CDR3 is given with its conserved first and last residue. The order of the fields is V gene, clone size, J gene, D gene, CDR3 DNA, CDR3 protein. D genes are given only for firm matches. For some rows the clone size is stated as once, few or many, or as a class when expanded; others skip it.

V: TRBV11-2
size: NA
J: TRBJ2-7
D: TRBD1
DNA: TGTGCCAGCAGTCGTACCCCGGGACAGGGTAGTAACGAGCAGTACTTC
CDR3: CASSRTPGQGSNEQYF

V: TRBV7-2
size: NA
J: TRBJ2-7
D: TRBD2
DNA: TGTGCCAGCAGCTTTAAGGGGACTAGCGACTACGAGCAGTACTTC
CDR3: CASSFKGTSDYEQYF

V: TRBV18
size: NA
J: TRBJ1-1
D: TRBD1
DNA: TGTGCCAGCTTACCGACAGGGCACACTGAAGCTTTCTTT
CDR3: CASLPTGHTEAFF

V: TRBV18
size: NA
J: TRBJ1-4
D: NA
DNA: TGTGCCAGCTCACCGAATTCACGGATCCCTAATGAAAAACTGTTTTTT
CDR3: CASSPNSRIPNEKLFF

V: TRBV6-4
size: NA
J: TRBJ1-5
D: NA
DNA: TGTGCCAGCAGTGACTCGAACCATAGCAATCAGCCCCAGCATTTT
CDR3: CASSDSNHSNQPQHF

V: TRBV6-5
size: NA
J: TRBJ2-3
D: TRBD2
DNA: TGTGCCAGCAGTTACTCTTTAGCGGGAGCGGATACGCAGTATTTT
CDR3: CASSYSLAGADTQYF

V: TRBV2
size: NA
J: TRBJ2-1
D: TRBD1
DNA: TGTGCCAGCAGTACCCTAGGGACAGACAATGAGCAGTTCTTC
CDR3: CASSTLGTDNEQFF

V: TRBV9
size: NA
J: TRBJ1-3
D: NA
DNA: TGTGCCAGCAGCGCCCAACAGGGAGGAGGAAACACCATATATTTT
CDR3: CASSAQQGGGNTIYF

V: TRBV5-1
size: NA
J: TRBJ2-7
D: TRBD1
DNA: TGCGCCAGCAGCTTGGCCGGACAGGGGACCCACGAGCAGTACTTC
CDR3: CASSLAGQGTHEQYF

V: TRBV6-5
size: NA
J: TRBJ2-3
D: TRBD2
DNA: TGTGCCAGCAGTTACCGAGCGGGGGGGGGCACAGATACGCAGTATTTT
CDR3: CASSYRAGGGTDTQYF

V: TRBV5-5
size: NA
J: TRBJ1-1
D: NA
DNA: TGTGCCAGCAGCCTAACGACGGCCACTGAAGCTTTCTTT
CDR3: CASSLTTATEAFF

V: TRBV13
size: NA
J: TRBJ2-7
D: NA
DNA: TGTGCCAGCAGCTTATCCGGACGGGCCCTCCTAGGAAACGAGCAGTACTTC
CDR3: CASSLSGRALLGNEQYF

V: TRBV2
size: few
J: TRBJ2-3
D: TRBD2
DNA: TGTGCCAGCAGGGGGAGGGCGACAGATACGCAGTATTTT
CDR3: CASRGRATDTQYF

V: TRBV19
size: once
J: TRBJ2-5
D: NA
DNA: TGTGCCAGTAGTATGCGACTAGTAGGGGAGACCCAGTACTTC
CDR3: CASSMRLVGETQYF

V: TRBV28
size: NA
J: TRBJ2-7
D: NA
DNA: TGTGCCAGCAGTTTTCCAAACTCCTACGAGCAGTACTTC
CDR3: CASSFPNSYEQYF

V: TRBV7-9
size: NA
J: TRBJ1-1
D: NA
DNA: TGTGCCAGCAGCCGCCTTACCGGGGCGGGGGCTGAAGCTTTCTTT
CDR3: CASSRLTGAGAEAFF

V: TRBV4-1
size: NA
J: TRBJ1-5
D: TRBD1
DNA: TGCGCCAGCAGCCAAGATCCCACAGGGGGCAATCAGCCCCAGCATTTT
CDR3: CASSQDPTGGNQPQHF

V: TRBV28
size: NA
J: TRBJ1-5
D: TRBD1
DNA: TGTGCCAGCAGCATGACAGGGGTCATAAATCAGCCCCAGCATTTT
CDR3: CASSMTGVINQPQHF

V: TRBV4-3
size: NA
J: TRBJ1-2
D: TRBD1
DNA: TGCGCCAGCAGCCTACGACAGGGGGCATCTGGCTACACCTTC
CDR3: CASSLRQGASGYTF

V: TRBV2
size: NA
J: TRBJ1-2
D: NA
DNA: TGTGCCAGCAGTGAAGCCCAGGGGCGAACCCGGGGCTACACCTTC
CDR3: CASSEAQGRTRGYTF

V: TRBV9
size: NA
J: TRBJ2-2
D: NA
DNA: TGTGCCAGCAGCACCGACAGGACTGGGACCGGGGAGCTGTTTTTT
CDR3: CASSTDRTGTGELFF

V: TRBV6-1
size: NA
J: TRBJ2-7
D: TRBD2
DNA: TGTGCCAGCGCACTAGCGGAGACGAGCTCCTACGAGCAGTACTTC
CDR3: CASALAETSSYEQYF

V: TRBV7-9
size: NA
J: TRBJ1-4
D: NA
DNA: TGTGCCAGCAGCTTGCGGGAAAAACTGTTTTTT
CDR3: CASSLREKLFF

V: TRBV28
size: NA
J: TRBJ1-4
D: NA
DNA: TGTGCCAGCAGTCAAGCCACCCATAATGAAAAACTGTTTTTT
CDR3: CASSQATHNEKLFF

V: TRBV28
size: NA
J: TRBJ2-5
D: NA
DNA: TGTGCCAGCGTCGAAGGTCCTCAAGAGACCCAGTACTTC
CDR3: CASVEGPQETQYF

V: TRBV4-1
size: NA
J: TRBJ1-5
D: NA
DNA: TGCGCCAGCAGCCAAGCCGAAGGGATAGGGGTGAGACCCCAGCATTTT
CDR3: CASSQAEGIGVRPQHF

V: TRBV19
size: NA
J: TRBJ1-5
D: NA
DNA: TGTGCCAGTACTTCCGACTCGGGAGGGGTGGGCAATCAGCCCCAGCATTTT
CDR3: CASTSDSGGVGNQPQHF

V: TRBV18
size: NA
J: TRBJ1-2
D: TRBD1
DNA: TGTGCCAGCTCACGGGACAGTAACTATGGCTACACCTTC
CDR3: CASSRDSNYGYTF

V: TRBV6-5
size: NA
J: TRBJ2-3
D: NA
DNA: TGTGCCAGCAGTTCGTACAGGGTTGGGACAGATACGCAGTATTTT
CDR3: CASSSYRVGTDTQYF

V: TRBV2
size: NA
J: TRBJ2-4
D: NA
DNA: TGTGCCAGCAGTGAAAGACTAGAAAACATTCAGTACTTC
CDR3: CASSERLENIQYF

V: TRBV6-5
size: NA
J: TRBJ2-5
D: TRBD1
DNA: TGTGCCAGCAGTTACGCTACAGGGGACGGGACCCAGTACTTC
CDR3: CASSYATGDGTQYF

V: TRBV28
size: NA
J: TRBJ1-5
D: NA
DNA: TGTGCCAGCAGTTTATGGGGAACCTCGGGGCAGCCCCAGCATTTT
CDR3: CASSLWGTSGQPQHF

V: TRBV7-2
size: NA
J: TRBJ2-7
D: TRBD1
DNA: TGTGCCAGCAGCTCGAGGACAGGGGGCCTCTACGAGCAGTACTTC
CDR3: CASSSRTGGLYEQYF

V: TRBV6-1
size: NA
J: TRBJ1-2
D: NA
DNA: TGTGCCAGCAGTGCTCAACAGGGCCCTAACTATGGCTACACCTTC
CDR3: CASSAQQGPNYGYTF

V: TRBV11-2
size: NA
J: TRBJ2-5
D: NA
DNA: TGTGCCAGCAGCTTAGTGGGGGGGGCGCGGCCTCAAGAGACCCAGTACTTC
CDR3: CASSLVGGARPQETQYF

V: TRBV11-2
size: once
J: TRBJ1-1
D: NA
DNA: TGTGCCAGCAGCTTAGGTGGGGATTTAGCTTTCTTT
CDR3: CASSLGGDLAFF

V: TRBV11-3
size: NA
J: TRBJ2-2
D: TRBD1
DNA: TGTGCCAGCACAGGGACAGGGAGCACCGGGGAGCTGTTTTTT
CDR3: CASTGTGSTGELFF

V: TRBV18
size: NA
J: TRBJ1-1
D: NA
DNA: TGTGCCAGCTCCCAAGGGACGAACACTGAAGCTTTCTTT
CDR3: CASSQGTNTEAFF

V: TRBV19
size: NA
J: TRBJ2-4
D: TRBD2
DNA: TGTGCCAGTAGTCGGACTAGCGTGGCCAAAAACATTCAGTACTTC
CDR3: CASSRTSVAKNIQYF

V: TRBV6-6
size: NA
J: TRBJ1-3
D: NA
DNA: TGTGCCAGCAGTTACTCGGAAGCGGGGGGAGGAAACACCATATATTTT
CDR3: CASSYSEAGGGNTIYF

V: TRBV19
size: NA
J: TRBJ1-1
D: NA
DNA: TGTGCCAGTAGTGTCAGCGGGGGCCGCGACACTGAAGCTTTCTTT
CDR3: CASSVSGGRDTEAFF

V: TRBV6-6
size: NA
J: TRBJ2-7
D: NA
DNA: TGTGCCAGCAGTTTAATGGACGGGGGGCGCGAGCAGTACTTC
CDR3: CASSLMDGGREQYF

V: TRBV5-4
size: NA
J: TRBJ1-4
D: NA
DNA: TGTGCCAGCTCCCCTAGGGGCGCAACTAATGAAAAACTGTTTTTT
CDR3: CASSPRGATNEKLFF

V: TRBV7-2
size: NA
J: TRBJ2-7
D: TRBD2
DNA: TGTGCCAGCAGCTTAGGAGGGACTAGCCGCTACGAGCAGTACTTC
CDR3: CASSLGGTSRYEQYF

V: TRBV5-1
size: NA
J: TRBJ1-4
D: NA
DNA: TGCGCCAGCAGACCCCAGGGGCCGAATGAAAAACTGTTTTTT
CDR3: CASRPQGPNEKLFF

V: TRBV7-2
size: NA
J: TRBJ2-3
D: TRBD2
DNA: TGTGCCAGCAGCGGGACTAGTCAGCAGGATACGCAGTATTTT
CDR3: CASSGTSQQDTQYF

V: TRBV2
size: once
J: TRBJ2-5
D: TRBD2
DNA: TGTGCCAGCACGAAGGGGGGCGGGGGGCCGGAGGGGACCCAGTACTTC
CDR3: CASTKGGGGPEGTQYF

V: TRBV4-3
size: NA
J: TRBJ1-1
D: NA
DNA: TGCGCCAGCAGTCCAAGAGTCCCGGGGGTTAACACTGAAGCTTTCTTT
CDR3: CASSPRVPGVNTEAFF

V: TRBV18
size: NA
J: TRBJ1-1
D: TRBD1
DNA: TGTGCCAGCTCACTGGGACAGGGGTTGAACACTGAAGCTTTCTTT
CDR3: CASSLGQGLNTEAFF

V: TRBV28
size: NA
J: TRBJ2-1
D: TRBD2
DNA: TGTGCCAGCAGACCCGGGACTAGCGGGAGTTGGTACAATGAGCAGTTCTTC
CDR3: CASRPGTSGSWYNEQFF